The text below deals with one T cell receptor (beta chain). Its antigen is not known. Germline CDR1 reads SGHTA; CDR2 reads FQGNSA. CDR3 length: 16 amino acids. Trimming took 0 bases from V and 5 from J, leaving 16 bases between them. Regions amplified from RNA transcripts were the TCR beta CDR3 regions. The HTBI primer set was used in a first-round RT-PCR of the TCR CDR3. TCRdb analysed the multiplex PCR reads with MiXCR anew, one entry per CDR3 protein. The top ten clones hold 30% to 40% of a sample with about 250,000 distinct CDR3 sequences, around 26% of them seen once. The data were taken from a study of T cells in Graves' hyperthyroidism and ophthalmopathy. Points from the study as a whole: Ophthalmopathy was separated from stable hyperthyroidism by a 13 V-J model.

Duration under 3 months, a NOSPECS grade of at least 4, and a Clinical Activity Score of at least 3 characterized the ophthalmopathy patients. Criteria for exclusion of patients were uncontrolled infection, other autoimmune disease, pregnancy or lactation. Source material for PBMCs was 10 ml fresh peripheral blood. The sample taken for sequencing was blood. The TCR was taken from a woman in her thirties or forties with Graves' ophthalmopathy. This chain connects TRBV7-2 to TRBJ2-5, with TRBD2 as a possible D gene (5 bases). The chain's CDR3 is CASSLAGWSGRETQYF. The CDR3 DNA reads TGTGCCAGCAGCTTAGCAGGCTGGAGCGGTAGGGAGACCCAGTACTTC.